This T cell receptor beta chain was documented in a study of shared clonotypes between healthy human individuals. All donors qualified as healthy HIV-negative adults and had experienced no recent acute infections or vaccinations. Every donor was a Caucasian adult from Nashville, Tennessee. The protocol was immunoSEQ multiplex PCR, while the TCRdb copy is restricted to in-frame clones and leaves out a portion. The sample lists 1.6 million or so clones, 96% occurring once. Trimming removed 2 bases at V and 4 bases at J, with 18 bases between. This CDR3 region has 16 residues. Germline V CDR1 and CDR2: ENHRY, SYGVKD.

The sample was naive CD4+ T cells sorted from blood. Subset in this sample: CD45RA+ positively selected. The receptor was isolated from a man aged 30 to 39 in good health. This chain connects TRBV10-3 to TRBJ2-7; TRBD1 might be the D (6 bases). CDR3 nucleotide sequence: TGTGCCATCAGTGAGCCCCAGCGGCAGGGGTCGTACGAGCAGTACTTC. Amino acid sequence: CAISEPQRQGSYEQYF.